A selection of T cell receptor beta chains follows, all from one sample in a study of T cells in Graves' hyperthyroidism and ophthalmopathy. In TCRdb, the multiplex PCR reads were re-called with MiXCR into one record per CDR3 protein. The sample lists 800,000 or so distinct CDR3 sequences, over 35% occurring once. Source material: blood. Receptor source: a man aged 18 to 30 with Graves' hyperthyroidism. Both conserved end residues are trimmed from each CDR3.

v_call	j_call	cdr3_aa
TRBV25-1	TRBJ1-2	ASSESADAYGYT
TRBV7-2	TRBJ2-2	TSSPRGSGTGELF
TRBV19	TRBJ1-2	ASNSGGQGYGYT
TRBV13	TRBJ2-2	ASSSPGLPNTGELF
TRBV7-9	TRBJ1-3	ASSQGTGGNTVY
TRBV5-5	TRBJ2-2	ASSLQRGRTGELF
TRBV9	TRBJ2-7	ASSLILAREQC
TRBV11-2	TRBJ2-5	ASSPLTGRLETQY
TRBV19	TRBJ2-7	ASSPGLAGSYEQY
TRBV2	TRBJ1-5	ASSEGLADTFYSNQPQH
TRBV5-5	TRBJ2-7	ASSLTSVSSYEQY
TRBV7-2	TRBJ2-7	ASSPKVGHSYEQY
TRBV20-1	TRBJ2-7	SARGGQPSSYEQY
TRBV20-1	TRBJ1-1	SVIGTGDTEAF
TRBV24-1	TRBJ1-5	ATSDLSGNQPQH
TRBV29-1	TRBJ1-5	SVRDRNNQPQH
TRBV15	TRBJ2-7	ATSRDGDRSPYEQY
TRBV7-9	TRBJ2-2	ASSRQGVGELF
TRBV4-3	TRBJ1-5	AAGRDQPQH
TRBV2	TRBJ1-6	ASSEDVRAYSPLH
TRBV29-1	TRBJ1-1	SVAFLQVQNTEAF
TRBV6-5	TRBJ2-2	ASSYKSIWRAGTRELF
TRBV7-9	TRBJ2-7	ASSFSSTYEQY
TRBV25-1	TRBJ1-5	ASSEFRLNQPQH
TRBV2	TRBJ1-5	ASSAVGSNQPQH
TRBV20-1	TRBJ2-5	SAKAGQGGETQY
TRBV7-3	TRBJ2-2	ASSPTTSGGWTGELF
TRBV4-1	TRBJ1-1	ASSQGTEAF
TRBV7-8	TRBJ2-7	ASSFHRAPYEQY
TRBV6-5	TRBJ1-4	ASSYSTGGGEKLF
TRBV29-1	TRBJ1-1	SVGQGITEAF
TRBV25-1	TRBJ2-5	ASSEDRKETQY
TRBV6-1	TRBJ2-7	ASSHPVISYEQY
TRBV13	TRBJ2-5	ASSLYRQLQETQY
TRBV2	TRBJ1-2	ASPGTDYGYT
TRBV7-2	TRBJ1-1	ASSSGDKNTEAF